The 27 T cell receptor beta chains given below trace back to one sample, sequenced in a study of technical replicates of blood from several donors. Clones were sequenced by immunoSEQ multiplex PCR, and TCRdb holds only the in-frame ones, with some missing. The sample comprises fewer than 80,000 clones, 65% to 90% of which are singletons, and roughly 4.5% rests with the top ten. Sequences were obtained from PBMCs. These receptors all stem from a human donor in good health. Some clones in this sample may be carry-over from other donors' samples.

This clone was recorded at least ten times. The genes are TRBV7-9 and TRBJ2-1; D is unclear. Trimming stripped 5 bases from V and 4 bases from J, with 12 bases between. The CDR3 consists of 14 residues. CDR1 and CDR2 (germline): SEHNR, FQNEAQ (reference sequence). CDR3 loop: CASSPPITYNEQFF. The CDR3 DNA is TGTGCCAGCAGCCCTCCTATCACGTACAATGAGCAGTTCTTC.

The rearrangement links TRBV7-3 to TRBJ2-2; TRBD2 agrees at 10 bases. CDR3 length: 17 residues. J gave up 6 bases and V 2 bases, and 9 bases lay outside the gene matches. Germline V gene sequence: CDR1 SGHTA, CDR2 FQGTGA. The CDR3, as DNA: TGTGCCAGCAGCTTAGAAGCGGGAGGGCCCTTGGCCGGGGAGCTGTTTTTT. It specifies CASSLEAGGPLAGELFF. Supplemented by reference TRBV7-3 and TRBJ2-2, the full variable domain reads GAGVSQTPSNKVTEKGKYVELRCDPISGHTALYWYRQSLGQGPEFLIYFQGTGAADDSGLPNDRFFAVRPEGSVSTLKIQRTERGDSAVYLCASSLEAGGPLAGELFFGEGSRLTVL.

This clone occurred once. V is TRBV7-9 and J is TRBJ2-1; weak D call: TRBD1 (5 bases). Deletions cut 6 bases from V and 0 bases from J, with 15 bases between. The CDR3 length is 16 residues. The germline CDR1 and CDR2 sequences are SEHNR and FQNEAQ (reference sequence). CDR3 protein: CASRPFSDSSYNEQFF. Here the CDR3 DNA reads TGTGCCAGCAGACCTTTTAGTGACAGCTCCTACAATGAGCAGTTCTTC.

The V and J genes are TRBV5-4 and TRBJ2-5; no firm D call. This CDR3 region has 13 residues. Germline CDR1 SGHNT, CDR2 YYREEE (reference sequence). V was cut by 0 bases and J by 3 bases, with 6 bases left in between. The CDR3 is CASSLVAEETQYF. The CDR3 DNA sequence: TGTGCCAGCAGCTTGGTTGCGGAAGAGACCCAGTACTTC.

The chain is built from TRBV10-3 and TRBJ2-1; D is possibly TRBD1 (6 bases). CDR1 and CDR2 (germline): ENHRY, SYGVKD. CDR3 length equals 16 residues. V lost 0 bases, J lost 7 bases, and 16 bases lay in between. The CDR3 DNA is TGTGCCATCAGTGAGTCATATGAGACAGGAGGAAATGAGCAGTTCTTC. Amino acid sequence: CAISESYETGGNEQFF.

In DNA form, the CDR3 reads TGTGCCAGCAGTTACCCCGGAGGGCTGAACGAGCAGTACTTC. Protein product: CASSYPGGLNEQYF. The chain is built from TRBV6-6 and TRBJ2-7, with D possibly TRBD2 on 6 matching bases. The CDR3 loop spans 14 amino acids. Germline CDR1 reads MNHNY; CDR2 reads SVGAGI (reference sequence). V was trimmed by 2 bases and J by 5 bases, leaving 13 bases between them.

The rearrangement links TRBV6-1 to TRBJ2-2; D not resolved. The CDR3 runs to 16 residues. Germline CDR1 reads MNHNS; CDR2 reads SASEGT. V lost 3 bases and J lost 8, with 19 bases in between. The CDR3 coding sequence is TGTGCCAGCAGTGATCTCGTCCTGACTCTTCGGGGGGAGCTGTTTTTT. Its translation is CASSDLVLTLRGELFF.

V is TRBV7-2 and J is TRBJ2-5; 12 positions match TRBD2. J was trimmed by 4 bases and V by 2 bases; bases with no gene match: 5. The CDR3 length is 16 residues. The germline V gene has CDR1 SGHTA and CDR2 FQGNSA. In DNA form, the CDR3 reads TGTGCCAGCAGCTTAAGACTAGCGGGAGTACGAGAGACCCAGTACTTC. Protein sequence: CASSLRLAGVRETQYF.

V usage is TRBV7-9 and J usage is TRBJ2-5; 8 bases are shared with TRBD1. The J call is uncertain, as TRBJ2-7 better fits the DNA end. This CDR3 region has 17 residues. Per the germline V gene, CDR1 is SEHNR and CDR2 is FQNEAQ (reference sequence). CDR3 bases: TGTGCCAGCAGCGACCGATTCCGGGGACAGGAGTTGCGCGAGCAGTACTTC. This translates into CASSDRFRGQELREQYF.

The J gene is TRBJ1-3, the V gene TRBV6-1; the D gene is possibly TRBD1 (6 bases). In germline, CDR1 is MNHNS, CDR2 SASEGT. This CDR3 is 17 amino acids long. Trimming left V 3 bases short and J 4 bases short, with 19 bases between. CDR3 sequence (DNA): TGTGCCAGCAGTGACGGGGGGCGCCTCCTCGGAGGAAACACCATATATTTT. Its translation is CASSDGGRLLGGNTIYF.

The genes are TRBV9 and TRBJ2-3; D may be TRBD2 (5 bases). This CDR3 region has 15 residues. V shed 0 bases and J shed 3 bases, with 11 bases lying between them. Germline V gene lookup returns CDR1 SGDLS and CDR2 YYNGEE. The CDR3 loop is CASSVEGPGTDTQYF. The CDR3 DNA sequence: TGTGCCAGCAGCGTAGAAGGCCCGGGGACAGATACGCAGTATTTT.

This rearrangement joins TRBV5-1 to TRBJ2-1, with 7 bases fitting TRBD1. CDR1 SGHRS and CDR2 YFSETQ come from the germline V gene. This CDR3 has 16 amino acids. J gave up 6 bases and V 0 bases, and 9 bases lay outside the gene matches. The CDR3 nucleotides read TGCGCCAGCAGCTTGGCCGGGACAGTTAGATTCAATGAGCAGTTCTTC. It codes for CASSLAGTVRFNEQFF.

This chain joins TRBV7-9 and TRBJ2-5; 7 positions agree with TRBD2. Trimming took 3 bases from V and 1 from J; bases not matched to a gene: 2. This CDR3 contains 14 residues. The germline V gene encodes CDR1 SEHNR and CDR2 FQNEAQ (reference sequence). The CDR3 DNA reads TGTGCCAGCAGCTTCGCGGGAGCCCAAGAGACCCAGTACTTC. This gives the protein CASSFAGAQETQYF.

This chain connects TRBV7-6 to TRBJ2-3; a weak D match, TRBD2 (5 bases). V was trimmed by 6 bases and J by 4 bases, leaving 14 bases between them. Per germline, CDR1 SGHVS and CDR2 FNYEAQ. The CDR3 length is 14 residues. The CDR3 nucleotides are TGTGCCAGCAGGTCGAGCGGCGGAGCAGATACGCAGTATTTT. Translated: CASRSSGGADTQYF.

V gene TRBV6-5 combines with J gene TRBJ1-2; 8 bases agree with TRBD1. With V trimmed by 6 bases and J by 12 bases, 9 bases remained unmatched. In germline, CDR1 is MNHEY, CDR2 SVGAGI. The length of the CDR3 is 12 residues. The DNA for the CDR3 is TGTGCCAGCAGAGAACGGACAGGGTGGAACACCTTC. Amino acid sequence: CASRERTGWNTF.

This clone was detected only a few times. The chain has TRBV30 and TRBJ1-1; D unresolved. CDR3 length equals 14 residues. The germline V and J ends were trimmed by 2 bases and 4 bases, with 14 bases remaining between them. CDR1 and CDR2 from the germline V gene are GTSNPN and SVGIG (reference sequence). The CDR3 DNA is TGTGCCTGGAGTTCCGGGGTCGCGTCCACTGAAGCTTTCTTT. The encoded protein is CAWSSGVASTEAFF.

This clone was seen a few times. V usage is TRBV7-9 and J usage is TRBJ2-2; 10 positions match TRBD2. The germline gives CDR1 SEHNR, CDR2 FQNEAQ (reference sequence). There are 15 residues in the CDR3. Unmatched junction bases numbered 1, after V lost 5 bases and J lost 1 base. The CDR3 DNA follows: TGTGCCAGCAGCCGACTAGCGGGGAACACCGGGGAGCTGTTTTTT. Translating it yields CASSRLAGNTGELFF.

This chain links TRBV25-1 with TRBJ2-2; a weak D match, TRBD2 (6 bases). V was cut by 3 bases and J by 8 bases, with 22 bases left in between. This CDR3 region has 17 residues. Germline V lookup: CDR1 MGHDK, CDR2 SYGVNS. The CDR3 DNA sequence: TGTGCCAGCAGTGAGGCTAGCGCGGGACCCCGGGGGGGGGAGCTGTTTTTT. Translated, it gives CASSEASAGPRGGELFF.

J is TRBJ1-1 and V is TRBV6-6; D remains ambiguous. Germline V lookup: CDR1 MNHNY, CDR2 SVGAGI (reference sequence). The V end was cut by 8 bases, the J end by 2 bases, with 18 bases between. CDR3 size: 15 residues. The CDR3 reads CASDPSSGSNTEAFF. The CDR3 nucleotides are TGTGCCAGCGATCCTAGTTCGGGGTCTAACACTGAAGCTTTCTTT.

This rearrangement joins TRBV7-9 to TRBJ2-2; D is unclear. Germline assignment: CDR1 SEHNR and CDR2 FQNEAQ (reference sequence). The CDR3 runs to 12 residues. V was cut by 5 bases and J by 4 bases, with 5 bases left in between. CDR3 loop: CASSPITGELFF. Here the CDR3 DNA reads TGTGCCAGCAGCCCTATCACCGGGGAGCTGTTTTTT. Complete variable domain (other parts from reference TRBV7-9 and TRBJ2-2): DTGVSQNPRHKITKRGQNVTFRCDPISEHNRLYWYRQTLGQGPEFLTYFQNEAQLEKSRLLSDRFSAERPKGSFSTLEIQRTEQGDSAMYLCASSPITGELFFGEGSRLTVL.

The V gene is TRBV18, the J gene TRBJ2-1; TRBD2 aligns across 8 bases. The ends lost 0 bases at V and 7 bases at J; junction bases unmatched: 8. The germline CDR1 and CDR2 sequences are KGHSH and LQKENI. This CDR3 has 16 amino acids. This chain's CDR3 is CASSPPNSGEANEQFF. The CDR3 nucleotides are TGTGCCAGCTCACCACCCAATAGCGGGGAGGCAAATGAGCAGTTCTTC.

The CDR3 DNA follows: TGTGCCTGGGGCCAAGCTCGAGCAGGTGAGCAGTTCTTC. Protein: CAWGQARAGEQFF. The chain couples TRBV30 to TRBJ2-1; D is ambiguous. Germline V gene sequence: CDR1 GTSNPN, CDR2 SVGIG (reference sequence). The CDR3 covers 13 residues. The V end lost 5 bases, the J end lost 9 bases, and 17 bases lay between the germline ends. The complete variable domain, with remaining parts taken from reference TRBV30 and TRBJ2-1, reads SQTIHQWPATLVQPVGSPLSLECTVEGTSNPNLYWYRQAAGRGLQLLFYSVGIGQISSEVPQNLSASRPQDRQFILSSKKLLLSDSGFYLCAWGQARAGEQFFGPGTRLTVL.

Only a few counts were recorded for this clone. V usage is TRBV6-5 and J usage is TRBJ1-1; TRBD1 is a possible D gene (5 bases). V lost 5 bases, J lost 4 bases, and 14 bases lay in between. CDR1 and CDR2 from the germline V gene are MNHEY and SVGAGI. This CDR3 spans 14 amino acids. CDR3 residues: CASSGPGAFTEAFF. The CDR3 DNA is TGTGCCAGCAGTGGACCTGGGGCGTTCACTGAAGCTTTCTTT.

The table lists this clone with a few counts. This chain joins TRBV6-1 and TRBJ1-3; unclear D gene. CDR1 MNHNS and CDR2 SASEGT come from the germline V gene. Trimming removed 3 bases from V and 6 bases from J, with 12 bases in between. This CDR3 has 14 amino acids. CDR3 protein: CASSERTATNTIYF. CDR3 nucleotides: TGTGCCAGCAGTGAGAGGACTGCGACAAACACCATATATTTT.

The chain employs TRBV7-9 and TRBJ2-1, with D tentatively TRBD1 (5 bases). The CDR3 extends over 17 amino acids. Germline CDR1 reads SEHNR; CDR2 reads FQNEAQ (reference sequence). Between the trimmed V and J ends, which lost 5 bases and 6 bases, there was a span of 23 bases. The CDR3 protein is CASSHPLGPRVGNEQFF. For the CDR3, the DNA is TGTGCCAGCAGCCACCCCCTGGGCCCCAGGGTCGGCAATGAGCAGTTCTTC.

The chain links TRBV5-1 to TRBJ2-1; D is possibly TRBD1 (7 bases). The CDR3 has 14 residues. The ends were cut back, 0 bases at V and 10 bases at J, with 14 bases in the middle. Germline loops: CDR1 SGHRS, CDR2 YFSETQ. The CDR3 sequence: CASSLALGGGEQFF. CDR3 coding DNA: TGCGCCAGCAGCTTGGCCCTCGGAGGGGGCGAGCAGTTCTTC.

The rearrangement links TRBV7-9 to TRBJ2-7, with 10 bases that match TRBD2. The germline CDR1 and CDR2 sequences are SEHNR and FQNEAQ (reference sequence). J lost 4 bases, V lost 6 bases, and 9 bases had no gene match. This CDR3 region has 15 residues. The CDR3 DNA is TGTGCCAGCAGGCCCGCTAGCGGGAGTAATTACGAGCAGTACTTC. This translates into CASRPASGSNYEQYF.